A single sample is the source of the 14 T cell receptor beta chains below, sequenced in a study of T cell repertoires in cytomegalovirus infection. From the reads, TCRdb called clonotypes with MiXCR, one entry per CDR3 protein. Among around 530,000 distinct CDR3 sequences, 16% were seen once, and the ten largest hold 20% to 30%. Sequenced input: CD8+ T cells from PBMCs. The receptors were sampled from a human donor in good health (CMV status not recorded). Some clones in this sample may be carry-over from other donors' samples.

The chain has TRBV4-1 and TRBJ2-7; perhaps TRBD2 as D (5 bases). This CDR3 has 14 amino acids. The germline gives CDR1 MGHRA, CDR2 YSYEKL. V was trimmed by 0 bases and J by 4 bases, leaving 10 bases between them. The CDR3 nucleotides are TGCGCCAGCAGCCAAGATCTCAGCGGATACGAGCAGTACTTC. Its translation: CASSQDLSGYEQYF.

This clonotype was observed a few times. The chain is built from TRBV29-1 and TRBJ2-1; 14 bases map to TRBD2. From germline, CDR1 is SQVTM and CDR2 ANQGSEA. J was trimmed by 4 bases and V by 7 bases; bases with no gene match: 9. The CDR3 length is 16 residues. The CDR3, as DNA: TGCAGCGCCCGGACTAGCGGGAGGAGGGTATACAATGAGCAGTTCTTC. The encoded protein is CSARTSGRRVYNEQFF.

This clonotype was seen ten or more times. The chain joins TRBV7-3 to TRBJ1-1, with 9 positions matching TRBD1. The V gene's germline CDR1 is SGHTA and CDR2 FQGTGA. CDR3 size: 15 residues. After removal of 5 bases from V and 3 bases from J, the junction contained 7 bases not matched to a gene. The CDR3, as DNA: TGTGCCAGCAGCCTATCGACAGGGGGGCACACTGAAGCTTTCTTT. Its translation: CASSLSTGGHTEAFF.

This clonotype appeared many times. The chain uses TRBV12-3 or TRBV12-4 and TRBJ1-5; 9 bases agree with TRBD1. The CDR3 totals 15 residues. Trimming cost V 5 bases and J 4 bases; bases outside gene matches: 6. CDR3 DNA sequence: TGTGCCAGCAGTGAGACCGGGACAGGGAATCAGCCCCAGCATTTT. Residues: CASSETGTGNQPQHF.

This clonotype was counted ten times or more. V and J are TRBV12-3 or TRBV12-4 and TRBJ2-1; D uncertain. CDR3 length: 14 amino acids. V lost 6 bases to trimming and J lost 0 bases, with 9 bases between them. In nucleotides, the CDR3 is TGTGCCAGCAGAACCGTGACCTCCTACAATGAGCAGTTCTTC. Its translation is CASRTVTSYNEQFF.

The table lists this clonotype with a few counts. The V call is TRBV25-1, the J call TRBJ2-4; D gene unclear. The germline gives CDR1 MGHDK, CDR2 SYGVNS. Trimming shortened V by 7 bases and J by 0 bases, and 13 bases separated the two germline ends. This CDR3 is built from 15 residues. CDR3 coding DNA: TGTGCCAGCACCTGGACGGTGCTAGCCAAAAACATTCAGTACTTC. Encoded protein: CASTWTVLAKNIQYF.

The DNA of the CDR3 is TGCAGTGCTAAAGACCCCGAGTGGTCTACAAGCGAGCAGTTCTTC. It is translated as CSAKDPEWSTSEQFF. The gene calls are TRBV20-1 and TRBJ2-1; the D is unclear. The germline V gene encodes CDR1 DFQATT and CDR2 SNEGSKA (reference sequence). V was trimmed by 4 bases and J by 10 bases, leaving 23 bases between them. The length of the CDR3 is 15 residues.

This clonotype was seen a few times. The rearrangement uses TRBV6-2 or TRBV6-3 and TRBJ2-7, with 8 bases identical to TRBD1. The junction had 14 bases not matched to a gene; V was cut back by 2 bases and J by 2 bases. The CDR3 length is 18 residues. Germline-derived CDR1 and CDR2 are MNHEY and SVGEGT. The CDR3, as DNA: TGTGCCAGCAGTTACGACCCAGCTCGGGACAGGAAGACCTACGAGCAGTACTTC. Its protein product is CASSYDPARDRKTYEQYF.

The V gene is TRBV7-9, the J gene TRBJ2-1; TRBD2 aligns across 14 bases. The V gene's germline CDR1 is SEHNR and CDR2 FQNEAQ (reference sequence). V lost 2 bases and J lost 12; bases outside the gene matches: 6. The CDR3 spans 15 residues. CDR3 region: CASSLKTSGGALQFF. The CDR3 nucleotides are TGTGCCAGCAGCTTAAAGACTAGCGGGGGGGCCTTGCAGTTCTTC.

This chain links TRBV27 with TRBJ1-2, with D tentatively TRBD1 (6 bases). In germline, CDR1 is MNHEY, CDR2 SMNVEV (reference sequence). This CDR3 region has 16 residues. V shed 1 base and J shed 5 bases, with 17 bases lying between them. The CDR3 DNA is TGTGCCAGCAGTTTATGGGGGGGGCCGCAGGCTTATGGCTACACCTTC. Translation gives CASSLWGGPQAYGYTF.

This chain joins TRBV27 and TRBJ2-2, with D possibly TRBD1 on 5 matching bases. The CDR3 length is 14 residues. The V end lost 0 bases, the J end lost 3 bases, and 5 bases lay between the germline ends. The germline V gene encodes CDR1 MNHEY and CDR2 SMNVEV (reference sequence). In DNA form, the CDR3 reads TGTGCCAGCAGTTTATCGACAGACACCGGGGAGCTGTTTTTT. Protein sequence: CASSLSTDTGELFF.

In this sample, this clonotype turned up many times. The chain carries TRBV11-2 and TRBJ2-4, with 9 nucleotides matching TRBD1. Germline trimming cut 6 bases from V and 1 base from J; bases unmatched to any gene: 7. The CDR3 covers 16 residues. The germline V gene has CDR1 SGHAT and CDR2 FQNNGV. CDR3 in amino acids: CASSPNRGHAKNIQYF. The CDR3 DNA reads TGTGCCAGCAGTCCCAACAGGGGGCATGCCAAAAACATTCAGTACTTC. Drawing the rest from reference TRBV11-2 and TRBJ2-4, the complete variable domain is EAGVAQSPRYKIIEKRQSVAFWCNPISGHATLYWYQQILGQGPKLLIQFQNNGVVDDSQLPKDRFSAERLKGVDSTLKIQPAKLEDSAVYLCASSPNRGHAKNIQYFGAGTRLSVL.

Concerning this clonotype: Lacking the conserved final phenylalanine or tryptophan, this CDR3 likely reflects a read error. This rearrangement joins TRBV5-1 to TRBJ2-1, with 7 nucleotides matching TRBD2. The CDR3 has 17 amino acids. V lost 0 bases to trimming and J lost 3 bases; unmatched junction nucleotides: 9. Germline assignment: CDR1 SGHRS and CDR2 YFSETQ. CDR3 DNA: TGCGCCAGCAGCTTGGGGGATTTCCTAGCGGTCTACAATGAGCAGTTCTTA. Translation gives CASSLGDFLAVYNEQFL.

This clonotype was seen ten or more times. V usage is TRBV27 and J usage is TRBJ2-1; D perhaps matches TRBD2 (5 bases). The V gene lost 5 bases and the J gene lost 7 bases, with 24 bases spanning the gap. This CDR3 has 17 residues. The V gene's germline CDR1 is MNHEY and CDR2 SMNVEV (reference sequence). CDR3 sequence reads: CASSPHREGMGMNEQFF. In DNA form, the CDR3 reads TGTGCCAGCAGTCCACATCGAGAGGGCATGGGTATGAATGAGCAGTTCTTC.